Many counts were recorded for the clone carrying this T cell receptor beta chain. Its matching antigen is unknown. This specimen belongs to a study of spatial heterogeneity in lung cancer. Study-wide results and limits: Expanded intratumoral alpha and beta TCR counts tracked tumor mutation counts.

Germline V gene data show CDR1 as SGHDT and CDR2 as YYEEEE. V gave up 3 bases and J gave up 3 bases, with 16 bases separating them. The CDR3 length is 16 residues. The sample's time point: sample taken at primary tumor resection. TCRdb reprocessed the 5' RACE reads via MiXCR and lists one record per CDR3 protein. Of 13,000 or so distinct CDR3 sequences listed, over 5.5% are singletons. The clonotype was recovered from a female donor with early-stage non-small cell lung cancer. This material consisted of lung tumor tissue, taken at surgery. This chain links TRBV5-6 with TRBJ2-1; perhaps TRBD1 as D (5 bases). The CDR3 sequence: CASSYLGQGSYNEQFF. The DNA for the CDR3 is TGTGCCAGCAGCTACCTTGGGCAGGGTAGCTACAATGAGCAGTTCTTC.